This T cell receptor (beta chain) was sequenced during a study of radiation and T cells in renal cell carcinoma. Whole-study findings and limits: Pretreatment tumor biopsies were lacking, so baseline clonotypes are unknown. Top tumor clonotypes rose in blood 2 weeks post-radiation, then contracted.

Turning to this clone: What it binds is not known.

The time point: blood 4 weeks post-SBRT, at nephrectomy. The treatment is: 15 Gy SBRT to primary tumor, nephrectomy 4 weeks later. Nephrectomy followed 15 Gy stereotactic body radiation by 4 weeks. Blood was sampled at baseline, 2 weeks and 4 weeks after SBRT. The V gene's germline CDR1 is MNHEY and CDR2 SMNVEV (reference sequence). V was trimmed by 2 bases and J by 7 bases, leaving 9 bases between them. The CDR3 runs 13 residues. Libraries were prepared by immunoSEQ multiplex PCR; TCRdb keeps only in-frame clonotypes and omits some of them. Here the sample spans 120,000 to 150,000 clones, about 86% being singletons.

This chain uses TRBV27 with TRBJ2-1; weak D call: TRBD2 (5 bases). The sequencing used blood, collected from a patient whose treatment included radiotherapy and nephrectomy. This sequence was found in a woman between 50 and 59 years old with renal cell carcinoma. The CDR3 DNA follows: TGTGCCAGCAGTTTAGCGGGCTCAAATGAGCAGTTCTTC. Protein sequence: CASSLAGSNEQFF.